Following are 17 T cell receptor beta chains from one sample sequenced in a study of CD8 T cells in Susac syndrome. Reverse transcription of about 0.5 to 1 ug RNA was carried out with random hexamers. In TCRdb, the immunoSEQ multiplex PCR reads were re-called with MiXCR into one record per CDR3 protein. The data contain 150,000 to 200,000 distinct CDR3 sequences, about 90% of them singletons. The sample consisted of CD4+ T cells from PBMCs. These TCRs come from a human donor in good health.

The chain uses TRBV12-3 or TRBV12-4 and TRBJ2-4, with D perhaps matching TRBD1 (5 bases). The V gene lost 2 bases and the J gene lost 6 bases, with 14 bases spanning the gap. This CDR3 is 15 amino acids long. CDR3 DNA: TGTGCCAGCAGTTTACACTTCGACAGAGCAAACATTCAGTACTTC. Its protein is CASSLHFDRANIQYF.

This sequence joins TRBV28 and TRBJ1-1; D is possibly TRBD1 (6 bases). This CDR3 is 12 amino acids long. Germline V gene lookup returns CDR1 MDHEN and CDR2 SYDVKM. The germline V and J ends were trimmed by 7 bases and 4 bases, with 10 bases remaining between them. The CDR3 spells CASNDRSTEAFF. The CDR3 DNA reads as TGTGCCAGCAATGACAGGAGCACTGAAGCTTTCTTT.

The gene calls are TRBV2 and TRBJ1-5; D may be TRBD1 (5 bases). V lost 7 bases to trimming and J lost 0 bases, with 19 bases between them. The CDR3 is 17 amino acids. CDR1 and CDR2 from the germline V gene are SNHLY and FYNNEI. The DNA for the CDR3 is TGTGCCAGCAAAGGGGAGGGTTACTCTTCTAGCAATCAGCCCCAGCATTTT. It specifies CASKGEGYSSSNQPQHF. Looking up the rest from reference TRBV2 and TRBJ1-5 gives the full variable domain: EPEVTQTPSHQVTQMGQEVILRCVPISNHLYFYWYRQILGQKVEFLVSFYNNEISEKSEIFDDQFSVERPDGSNFTLKIRSTKLEDSAMYFCASKGEGYSSSNQPQHFGDGTRLSIL.

This clonotype was seen only a few times. V usage is TRBV29-1 and J usage is TRBJ2-4; 7 positions agree with TRBD1. This CDR3 has 16 amino acids. Germline V gives CDR1 SQVTM, CDR2 ANQGSEA. Trimming cost V 5 bases and J 0 bases; bases outside gene matches: 10. The chain's CDR3 is CSVLDRRLLAKNIQYF. CDR3 sequence (DNA): TGCAGCGTTCTGGACAGGCGTCTTCTAGCCAAAAACATTCAGTACTTC.

The gene calls are TRBV30 and TRBJ1-1; the D is unclear. V was clipped by 1 base and J by 10 bases, with 13 bases between them. CDR3 length: 12 residues. Germline CDR1 reads GTSNPN; CDR2 reads SVGIG (reference sequence). The CDR3 nucleotides are TGTGCCTGGAGTGAAAGGCTTGTAGGAGCTTTCTTT. It translates to CAWSERLVGAFF.

The chain is built from TRBV5-4 and TRBJ2-1, with D perhaps TRBD1 (5 bases). Germline V gene lookup returns CDR1 SGHNT and CDR2 YYREEE (reference sequence). CDR3 length: 17 amino acids. Trimming left V 3 bases short and J 7 bases short, with 23 bases between. Here the CDR3 DNA reads TGTGCCAGCAGCTCTCCGGGTTGGCGCCCAACAGGAAATGAGCAGTTCTTC. It is translated as CASSSPGWRPTGNEQFF. Complete variable domain (other parts from reference TRBV5-4 and TRBJ2-1): ETGVTQSPTHLIKTRGQQVTLRCSSQSGHNTVSWYQQALGQGPQFIFQYYREEENGRGNFPPRFSGLQFPNYSSELNVNALELDDSALYLCASSSPGWRPTGNEQFFGPGTRLTVL.

The V call is TRBV20-1, the J call TRBJ1-1; tentatively, D is TRBD1 (6 bases). Trimming shortened V by 5 bases and J by 2 bases, and 9 bases separated the two germline ends. Per germline, CDR1 DFQATT and CDR2 SNEGSKA (reference sequence). The CDR3 covers 12 residues. CDR3 sequence (DNA): TGCAGTGCTTGGGGACACAACACTGAAGCTTTCTTT. As protein: CSAWGHNTEAFF.

The genes are TRBV3-1 and TRBJ2-7; 7 bases are a match to TRBD1. J was trimmed by 7 bases and V by 1 base; bases with no gene match: 7. The CDR3 runs to 14 residues. Germline V gives CDR1 LGHDT, CDR2 YNNKEL (reference sequence). CDR3 in DNA: TGTGCCAGCAGCCAAGTTAACAGGGGCGGAGAGCAGTACTTC. This translates into CASSQVNRGGEQYF.

The chain carries TRBV6-6 and TRBJ2-5; TRBD1 is a possible D gene (6 bases). V lost 6 bases, J lost 4 bases, and 12 bases lay in between. The CDR3 runs to 13 residues. Germline values: CDR1 MNHNY, CDR2 SVGAGI (reference sequence). The CDR3 here is CASSRTVRETQYF. In nucleotides, the CDR3 is TGTGCCAGCAGCAGGACAGTCCGAGAGACCCAGTACTTC.

This clonotype has just one count. The genes are TRBV18 and TRBJ1-2, with 7 bases that match TRBD1. This CDR3 has 13 residues. The V and J ends lost 6 bases and 5 bases, in that order; junction bases with no gene match: 6. Germline-derived CDR1 and CDR2 are KGHSH and LQKENI. The CDR3 nucleotides read TGTGCCAGCTCGGGCGGACAGGAATATGGCTACACCTTC. This codes for CASSGGQEYGYTF.

This rearrangement joins TRBV30 to TRBJ2-1; D remains unclear. The CDR3 sequence is 13 residues long. V dropped 4 bases and J dropped 0 bases, with 7 bases sitting between them. The germline CDR1 and CDR2 sequences are GTSNPN and SVGIG (reference sequence). CDR3 nucleotide sequence: TGTGCCTGGACTCTCCTCTCCTACAATGAGCAGTTCTTC. This encodes CAWTLLSYNEQFF.

This chain joins TRBV29-1 and TRBJ2-5; 16 positions agree with TRBD2. CDR1 and CDR2 from the germline V gene are SQVTM and ANQGSEA. V was clipped by 6 bases and J by 5 bases; unmatched bases: 6. The CDR3 has 15 amino acids. DNA of the CDR3: TGCAGCGTCCTGGGACTAGCGGGAGGGCCGGAGACCCAGTACTTC. Residues: CSVLGLAGGPETQYF.

The CDR3 protein is CASSLTGGANTEAFF. CDR3 nucleotides: TGTGCCAGCAGCCTAACAGGGGGCGCGAACACTGAAGCTTTCTTT. The genes are TRBV3-1 and TRBJ1-1, with 9 bases identical to TRBD1. There are 15 residues in the CDR3. Germline CDR1 is LGHDT and CDR2 is YNNKEL (reference sequence). J gave up 1 base and V 4 bases, and 4 bases lay outside the gene matches.

V and J are TRBV6-2 or TRBV6-3 and TRBJ2-3, with TRBD2 identical over 7 bases. From germline, CDR1 is MNHEY and CDR2 SVGEGT. CDR3 size: 16 residues. After removal of 6 bases from V and 3 bases from J, the junction contained 12 bases not matched to a gene. As DNA, the CDR3 is TGTGCCAGCAGCTCTTTCGGGGGGACTCAGACAGATACGCAGTATTTT. This translates into CASSSFGGTQTDTQYF.

V and J are TRBV24-1 and TRBJ2-3, with TRBD2 matching over 8 bases. Unmatched junction bases numbered 5, after V lost 4 bases and J lost 0 bases. The V gene's germline CDR1 is KGHDR and CDR2 SFDVKD. The CDR3 sequence is 16 residues long. The CDR3 nucleotides are TGTGCCACCAGTGACTCAAGCGGGAGAAGCACAGATACGCAGTATTTT. It yields the protein CATSDSSGRSTDTQYF.

This chain joins TRBV5-4 and TRBJ2-2; D may correspond to TRBD1 or TRBD2 (6 bases each). V shed 7 bases and J shed 3 bases, with 16 bases lying between them. Per the germline V gene, CDR1 is SGHNT and CDR2 is YYREEE (reference sequence). The CDR3 spans 15 residues. CDR3 DNA sequence: TGTGCCAGCTCCCCTGGGGGGCTCGACACCGGGGAGCTGTTTTTT. Translating it yields CASSPGGLDTGELFF.

This clonotype was seen only once. The CDR3 sequence is CASSQAFGPKSPEAFF. The DNA for the CDR3 is TGTGCCAGCAGCCAAGCTTTCGGACCGAAGTCTCCTGAAGCTTTCTTT. The chain has TRBV3-1 and TRBJ1-1; D call uncertain. This CDR3 contains 16 residues. Trimming took 1 base from V and 6 from J, leaving 18 bases between them. From germline, CDR1 is LGHDT and CDR2 YNNKEL (reference sequence).